This record covers a single T cell receptor beta chain. These data belong to a study of blood T cell repertoires in COVID-19. Study details: PBMCs, B-cell-depleted T cells, or T cells were the source of the cDNA or gDNA that made up the material.

Assay used: immunoSEQ multiplex PCR; TCRdb lists only in-frame clones, some missing. The sample yields tens of thousands of clones, 80% seen once. CDR1 is MDHEN, CDR2 SYDVKM, per germline. There are 12 residues in the CDR3. J lost 6 bases, V lost 6 bases, and 4 bases had no gene match. The specimen was peripheral blood. This TCR derives from a human donor in a cohort sampled during active COVID-19. The chain links TRBV28 to TRBJ2-7; 8 bases map to TRBD1. The CDR3 DNA reads as TGTGCCAGCAGGACACAGGGGGGCGAGCAGTACTTC. This translates into CASRTQGGEQYF.